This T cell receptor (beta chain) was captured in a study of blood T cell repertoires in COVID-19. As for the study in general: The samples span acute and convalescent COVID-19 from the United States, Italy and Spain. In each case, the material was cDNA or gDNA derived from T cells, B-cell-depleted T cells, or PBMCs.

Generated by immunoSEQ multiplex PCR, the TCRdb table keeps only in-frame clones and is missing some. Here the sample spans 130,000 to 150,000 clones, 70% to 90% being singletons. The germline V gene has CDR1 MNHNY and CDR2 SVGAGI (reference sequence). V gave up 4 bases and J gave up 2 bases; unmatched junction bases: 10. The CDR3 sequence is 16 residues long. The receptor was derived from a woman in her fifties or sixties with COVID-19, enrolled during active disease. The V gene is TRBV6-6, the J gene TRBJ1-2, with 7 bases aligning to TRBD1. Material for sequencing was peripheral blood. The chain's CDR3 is CASSSISTGSNYGYTF. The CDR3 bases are TGTGCCAGCAGTTCCATATCGACAGGGTCAAACTATGGCTACACCTTC.